This entry features one T cell receptor (beta chain) sequence. A much larger clone is a single base away; this may be a read error. This CDR3 has 13 amino acids. Germline CDR1 and CDR2: LNHDA and SQIVND (reference sequence). The ends were cut back, 3 bases at V and 4 bases at J, with 8 bases in the middle. This sample stems from a study of molecular identifiers for immune sequencing clone quantification. As for the study in general: Four of five RNA aliquots from around 18,000 or 91,000 naive CD8 T cells were sequenced.

Based on a CD8+CD4-CCR7+CD45RA+ profile, naive CD8 T cells were sorted. Previously published methods and listed TCR primers were used for the bulk TCR libraries. TCRdb fed the PCR reads into MiXCR, producing one record per CDR3 protein. The sample carries about half a million distinct CDR3 sequences, about 21% recorded once. The source material was naive CD8+ T cells from blood, with Jurkat cell RNA spiked in. The subset here: FACS-sorted CD8+CD4-CCR7+CD45RA+ naive T cells. The sequence was obtained from a human donor in good health. Some libraries in this study had Jurkat cell RNA spiked in. The chain carries TRBV19 and TRBJ2-3; no definite D call. In nucleotides, the CDR3 is TGTGCCAGTAGTATGCGGAAAGCAGATACGCAGTATTTT. Translated: CASSMRKADTQYF.